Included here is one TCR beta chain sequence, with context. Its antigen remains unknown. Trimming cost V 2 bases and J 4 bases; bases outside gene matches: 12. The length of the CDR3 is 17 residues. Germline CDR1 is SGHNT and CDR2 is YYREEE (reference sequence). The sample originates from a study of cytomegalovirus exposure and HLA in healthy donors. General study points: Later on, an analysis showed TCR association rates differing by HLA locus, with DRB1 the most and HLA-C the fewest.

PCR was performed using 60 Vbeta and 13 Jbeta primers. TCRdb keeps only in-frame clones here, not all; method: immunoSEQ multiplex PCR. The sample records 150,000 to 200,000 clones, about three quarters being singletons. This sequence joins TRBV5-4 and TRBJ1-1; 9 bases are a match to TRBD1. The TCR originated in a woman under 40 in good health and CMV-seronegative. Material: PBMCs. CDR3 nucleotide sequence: TGTGCCAGCAGCTTAGCTGGTAGACAGGGGGAGGGCACTGAAGCTTTCTTT. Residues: CASSLAGRQGEGTEAFF.